This is a list of T cell receptor beta chains from one sample in a study of vaccination effects on CD4 cells after COVID-19. Profiled with immunoSEQ multiplex PCR; TCRdb holds only in-frame clones, not every one. The table includes about 15,000 clones, more than 60% detected once. These receptors have no known antigen. The sample in question was CD4+ T cells from PBMCs cultured with HCoV-NL63 spike peptides, obtained after COVID-19 vaccination. The receptors shown here come from a human donor who received a COVID-19 vaccine. Both conserved end residues are part of each CDR3. A D gene is named only where the DNA matches it firmly. Where a row states a size, it is once, few, many or the class of an expanded clone; other rows omit it.

J: TRBJ2-1; V: TRBV7-2; size: .; D: .; CDR3: CASSPGRSYNEQFF; DNA: TGTGCCAGCAGCCCAGGACGGTCCTACAATGAGCAGTTCTTC
J: TRBJ2-1; V: TRBV5-1; size: .; D: .; CDR3: CASRSLLSSYNEQFF; DNA: TGCGCCAGCCGCTCCCTCCTGAGCTCCTACAATGAGCAGTTCTTC
J: TRBJ2-6; V: TRBV5-1; size: once; D: TRBD2; CDR3: CASSLGGGAPGANVLTF; DNA: TGCGCCAGCAGCTTGGGCGGGGGTGCCCCTGGGGCCAACGTCCTGACTTTC
J: TRBJ2-2; V: TRBV19; size: .; D: TRBD2; CDR3: CASGGWGEGTGELFF; DNA: TGTGCCAGTGGAGGTTGGGGGGAGGGCACCGGGGAGCTGTTTTTT
J: TRBJ1-4; V: TRBV6-5; size: .; D: TRBD1; CDR3: CASRVGGGDEKLFF; DNA: TGTGCCAGCAGGGTAGGAGGGGGCGACGAAAAACTGTTTTTT
J: TRBJ1-1; V: TRBV10-3; size: .; D: .; CDR3: CAISSGGGTEAFF; DNA: TGTGCCATCAGTTCCGGAGGGGGTACTGAAGCTTTCTTT
J: TRBJ1-5; V: TRBV19; size: few; D: .; CDR3: CASSIQTARQQPQHF; DNA: TGTGCCAGTAGTATCCAAACCGCCCGGCAGCAGCCCCAGCATTTT
J: TRBJ2-1; V: TRBV28; size: .; D: TRBD1; CDR3: CASTTGQGANNEQFF; DNA: TGTGCCAGCACCACGGGACAGGGGGCGAACAATGAGCAGTTCTTC
J: TRBJ2-2; V: TRBV27; size: .; D: .; CDR3: CASTPTATLANTGELFF; DNA: TGTGCCAGCACCCCGACCGCTACTCTCGCGAACACCGGGGAGCTGTTTTTT
J: TRBJ2-7; V: TRBV9; size: once; D: .; CDR3: CASSSPSYEQYF; DNA: TGTGCCAGCAGCTCCCCCTCCTACGAGCAGTACTTC
J: TRBJ1-5; V: TRBV28; size: .; D: .; CDR3: CASSRLGTVSNQPQHF; DNA: TGTGCCAGCAGTCGGCTCGGTACTGTTAGCAATCAGCCCCAGCATTTT
J: TRBJ2-7; V: TRBV30; size: few; D: TRBD1; CDR3: CAWRPTGAYEQYF; DNA: TGTGCCTGGAGACCTACAGGGGCCTACGAGCAGTACTTC